Below, one TCR beta chain is given with its context. Germline V CDR1 and CDR2: LGHNA, YSLEER. The V gene end was trimmed by 9 bases and the J gene end by 0 bases; junction bases not matched to a gene: 1. The CDR3 totals 14 residues. The record originates from a study of blood T cell repertoires in COVID-19. Study context: Acute and convalescent COVID-19 specimens originated in the United States, Italy and Spain.

TCRdb's copy holds only in-frame clones and misses some; the assay was immunoSEQ multiplex PCR. This sample carries 200,000 to 300,000 clones, about 89% of them seen once, and the ten largest clones take 3.5% to 4.5%. Participant-given clinical history determined each cohort assignment. What the recovered Cohort 3 donors had was two negative PCRs, clearance, or symptom resolution. Sequenced material: PBMCs or T cells enriched from blood (not recorded which). This TCR derives from a woman in her twenties or thirties who had recovered from COVID-19. The V call is TRBV4-3, the J call TRBJ2-1, with 11 bases fitting TRBD2. CDR3 region: CASTSGSSYNEQFF. The CDR3 nucleotides read TGCGCCAGTACTAGCGGGAGCTCCTACAATGAGCAGTTCTTC.